Here is one TCR beta chain with its context. DNA at around 200 ng, 25,000 to 30,000 T cell genomes, went into sorted-subset replicate PCRs. The table came from immunoSEQ multiplex PCR; TCRdb's copy has only in-frame clones and leaves some out. Among 2 million or so clones, about 95% were seen once, and the ten largest hold approximately 1.2%. Germline values: CDR1 MNHEY, CDR2 SMNVEV (reference sequence). Losses at the gene ends were 2 bases for V and 4 bases for J; bases not matched to a gene: 14. This CDR3 has 17 amino acids. The sample belongs to a study of shared clonotypes between healthy human individuals. Naive CD8 isolation took CD45RO-negative cells positively selected for CCR7 and excluded terminally differentiated effector memory CD45RA+ cells. Donors included only healthy HIV-negative adults lacking recent acute infections or vaccinations.

Sequencing used naive CD8+ T cells sorted from blood. The sequence came from a young man in good health. The gene calls are TRBV27 and TRBJ2-7; 7 bases line up with TRBD1. For the CDR3, the DNA is TGTGCCAGCAGTTTAGGGGACAGACACTACTCGGGTTACGAGCAGTACTTC. Translated: CASSLGDRHYSGYEQYF.